This T cell receptor (beta chain) was sequenced during a study of shared clonotypes between healthy human individuals. On the study more broadly: Researchers assigned three CD4 naive, three CD4 memory, two CD8 naive and one CD8 memory plate to each donor. Study-level findings and limits: Richness estimates generally favored naive over memory subsets.

With respect to this clone: Its cognate antigen is unknown.

Libraries were prepared by immunoSEQ multiplex PCR; TCRdb keeps only in-frame clonotypes and omits some of them. The table has 300,000 to 400,000 clones, around 72% seen once. Germline CDR1 reads MNHNY; CDR2 reads SVGAGI (reference sequence). This CDR3 is built from 15 residues. After removal of 5 bases from V and 7 bases from J, the junction contained 8 bases not matched to a gene. This chain uses TRBV6-6 with TRBJ2-1; 10 bases match TRBD1. The sequencing sample was made of memory CD4+ T cells sorted from blood. Documented subset: CD45RA-negative fraction. This TCR was recovered from a man under 40 in good health. CDR3 in amino acids: CASSPAGTGVNEQFF. CDR3 bases: TGTGCCAGCAGTCCCGCTGGGACAGGGGTAAATGAGCAGTTCTTC.